The 17 T cell receptor beta chains below all came from one sample that was sequenced in a study of T cell responses to AZD1222 COVID-19 vaccine (dated by TCRdb to about 2021). The time point label, as the study defines it: about 28 days (+/-7) after the second vaccine dose. The method behind the library was the immunoSEQ multiplex PCR assay. What TCRdb holds here is the immuneACCESS table cut down to in-frame rearrangements. Part of the clones is not present; checked against another copy, under half of the missing clones reflect an unresolved V gene, and the others are unexplained. Present in this sample are fewer than 150,000 clones, around nine tenths of which were seen just once. The ten largest clones capture over 3% of the sample. The sample in question was peripheral blood, obtained 28 days after the second AZD1222 dose. The receptors here all came from an adult who received the AZD1222 COVID-19 vaccine.

V usage is TRBV7-9 and J usage is TRBJ1-2; D is unclear. Germline assignment: CDR1 SEHNR and CDR2 FQNEAQ (reference sequence). With 0 bases removed from V and 7 bases from J, the gap between germline ends came to 12 bases. The CDR3 is 14 residues long. The CDR3 nucleotides read TGTGCCAGCAGCTTAGCATCCACTGGTTTTGGCTACACCTTC. Residues: CASSLASTGFGYTF.

This chain connects TRBV10-3 to TRBJ2-1; 7 positions agree with TRBD1. The CDR3 length is 12 residues. Trimming at V came to 5 bases and at J to 7 bases, leaving 2 bases not matched to a gene. CDR1 and CDR2 from the germline V gene are ENHRY and SYGVKD. The CDR3 loop reads CAISNRGNEQFF. The CDR3 nucleotides are TGTGCCATCAGTAACAGGGGAAATGAGCAGTTCTTC.

The chain has TRBV7-2 and TRBJ1-5; no clear D gene. Trimming took off 5 bases at V and 4 bases at J, with 12 bases between the two ends. Germline V gives CDR1 SGHTA, CDR2 FQGNSA. CDR3 length: 14 residues. The CDR3 region has the DNA TGTGCCAGCAGCCTTGATGACGGGAATCAGCCCCAGCATTTT. It specifies CASSLDDGNQPQHF.

V is TRBV28 and J is TRBJ1-1; possibly TRBD1 for D (5 bases). Trimming shortened V by 8 bases and J by 1 base, and 14 bases separated the two germline ends. Germline lookup yields CDR1 MDHEN and CDR2 SYDVKM. This CDR3 contains 14 residues. The CDR3 DNA is TGTGCCAGCGGGATGGGGCAAAAGAACACTGAAGCTTTCTTT. Translating it yields CASGMGQKNTEAFF.

The V gene is TRBV7-2, the J gene TRBJ1-2, with D unclear. The CDR3 extends over 13 amino acids. The V gene's germline CDR1 is SGHTA and CDR2 FQGNSA. V lost 1 base, J lost 5 bases, and 8 bases lay in between. CDR3 sequence: CASSLEEGYGYTF. The DNA for the CDR3 is TGTGCCAGCAGCTTAGAAGAAGGGTATGGCTACACCTTC.

V gene TRBV5-4 combines with J gene TRBJ2-2, with D maybe TRBD2 (5 bases). The CDR3 has 17 residues. V lost 3 bases and J 4 bases, leaving 19 bases between the germline ends. From germline, CDR1 is SGHNT and CDR2 YYREEE (reference sequence). CDR3 loop: CASSSKMTNTGTGELFF. The DNA of the CDR3 is TGTGCCAGCAGCTCTAAAATGACTAACACGGGCACCGGGGAGCTGTTTTTT.

This clone has a handful of counts. This rearrangement joins TRBV4-2 to TRBJ2-2; D might be TRBD2 (5 bases). Germline-derived CDR1 and CDR2 are LGHNA and YNFKEQ. The CDR3 loop spans 15 amino acids. V was pared by 1 base and J by 7 bases, with 13 bases between. CDR3 in DNA: TGTGCCAGCAGCCAAGTTAGCGATGGAGTCGGGGAGCTGTTTTTT. This translates into CASSQVSDGVGELFF.

J is TRBJ2-7 and V is TRBV7-2; a weak D match, TRBD2 (7 bases). The V end was cut by 8 bases, the J end by 10 bases, with 21 bases between. The CDR3 runs to 13 residues. The germline gives CDR1 SGHTA, CDR2 FQGNSA. As DNA, the CDR3 is TGTGCCAGCGGGCTGTGGGGGGGGCGTCGACAGTACTTC. Translated: CASGLWGGRRQYF. The variable domain in full, completed from reference TRBV7-2 and TRBJ2-7, reads GAGVSQSPSNKVTEKGKDVELRCDPISGHTALYWYRQSLGQGLEFLIYFQGNSAPDKSGLPSDRFSAERTGGSVSTLTIQRTQQEDSAVYLCASGLWGGRRQYFGPGTRLTVT.

Concerning this clone itself: One end of the junction does not line up with germline, which may come from a read error. This chain links TRBV3-1 (or the pseudogene TRBV3-2) with TRBJ2-5, with TRBD2 as a possible D gene (6 bases). This CDR3 spans 15 amino acids. Germline CDR1 and CDR2: LGHDT and YNNKEL (reference sequence). CDR3 loop: CASRQRRGVQETQYF. The CDR3 region has the DNA TGTGCCAGCCGCCAGAGGAGGGGAGTACAAGAGACCCAGTACTTC.

The gene calls are TRBV6-6 and TRBJ1-2, with 10 bases that match TRBD1. Germline CDR1 is MNHNY and CDR2 is SVGAGI (reference sequence). The V segment lost 6 bases and the J segment 2 bases; nucleotides outside the gene matches: 12. This CDR3 spans 17 amino acids. As DNA, the CDR3 is TGTGCCAGCAGGCGAGAGACAGGGGGCCCTCCAAACTATGGCTACACCTTC. Protein: CASRRETGGPPNYGYTF.

The chain combines TRBV4-3 with TRBJ1-2; possible D gene TRBD1, 5 bases. This CDR3 is built from 15 residues. The germline gives CDR1 LGHNA, CDR2 YSLEER. V lost 3 bases and J lost 4, with 15 bases in between. This CDR3 reads CASSHGLGHSYGYTF. CDR3 bases: TGCGCCAGCAGCCACGGCCTGGGGCACAGCTATGGCTACACCTTC.

This clone was detected only once. The chain links TRBV30 to TRBJ2-2; 8 positions match TRBD2. This CDR3 region has 18 residues. Germline trimming cut 4 bases from V and 0 bases from J; bases unmatched to any gene: 13. The germline CDR1 and CDR2 sequences are GTSNPN and SVGIG (reference sequence). CDR3 amino acids: CAWTLRPGLASNTGELFF. CDR3 DNA: TGTGCCTGGACCCTAAGACCCGGACTAGCCTCGAACACCGGGGAGCTGTTTTTT.

The rearrangement joins TRBV3-1 (or the pseudogene TRBV3-2) to TRBJ2-3; TRBD2 aligns across 8 bases. The J segment lost 4 bases and the V segment lost 4 bases, leaving 7 bases of the junction unmatched. Germline V gives CDR1 LGHDT, CDR2 YNNKEL (reference sequence). CDR3 size: 15 residues. This CDR3 is CASSPVTSASDTQYF. The CDR3 DNA reads as TGTGCCAGCAGCCCGGTGACTAGCGCCTCAGATACGCAGTATTTT.

This rearrangement joins TRBV15 to TRBJ1-1, with D unclear. The CDR3 runs to 14 residues. V was clipped by 6 bases and J by 3 bases, with 14 bases between them. Germline lookup yields CDR1 LNHNV and CDR2 YYDKDF (reference sequence). The CDR3 sequence is CATRSADGHTEAFF. In DNA, the CDR3 is TGTGCCACCAGGTCGGCGGACGGGCACACTGAAGCTTTCTTT.

This rearrangement joins TRBV5-4 to TRBJ1-1; 9 nucleotides match TRBD1. CDR3 length: 14 residues. Germline loops: CDR1 SGHNT, CDR2 YYREEE (reference sequence). The J segment lost 7 bases and the V segment lost 4 bases, leaving 8 bases of the junction unmatched. DNA for the CDR3: TGTGCCAGCAGCCTTACCGGGACAGGGTTTGAAGCTTTCTTT. Encoded protein: CASSLTGTGFEAFF.

The V and J genes are TRBV6-2 or TRBV6-3 and TRBJ1-5; D unresolved. CDR1 is MNHEY, CDR2 SVGEGT, per germline. The CDR3 runs 13 residues. The V end was cut by 1 base, the J end by 5 bases, with 6 bases between. The CDR3 region has the DNA TGTGCCAGCAGTTACTTCCGAGATCAGCCCCAGCATTTT. It encodes CASSYFRDQPQHF.

The rearrangement links TRBV27 to TRBJ1-4, with D perhaps matching TRBD1 (5 bases). This CDR3 spans 13 amino acids. Germline V CDR1 and CDR2: MNHEY, SMNVEV (reference sequence). With 8 bases removed from V and 10 bases from J, the gap between germline ends came to 17 bases. DNA of the CDR3: TGTGCCAGCCGCGGGGCCGGATCGGGAAAACTGTTTTTT. It translates to CASRGAGSGKLFF.